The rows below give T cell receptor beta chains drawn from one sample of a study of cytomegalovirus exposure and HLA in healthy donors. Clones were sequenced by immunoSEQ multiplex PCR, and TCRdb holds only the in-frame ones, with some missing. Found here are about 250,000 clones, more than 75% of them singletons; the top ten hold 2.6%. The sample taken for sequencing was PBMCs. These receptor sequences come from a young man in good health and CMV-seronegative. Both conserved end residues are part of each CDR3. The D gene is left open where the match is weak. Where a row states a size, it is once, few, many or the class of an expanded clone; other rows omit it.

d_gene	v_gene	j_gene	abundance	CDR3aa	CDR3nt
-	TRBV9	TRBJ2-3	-	CASSVDEGFTDTQYF	TGTGCCAGCAGCGTAGACGAGGGATTCACAGATACGCAGTATTTT
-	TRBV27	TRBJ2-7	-	CASSGDSYEQYF	TGTGCCAGCAGTGGAGACAGCTACGAGCAGTACTTC
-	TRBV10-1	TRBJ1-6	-	CASSESPGVKRWPLHF	TGCGCCAGCAGTGAGTCCCCAGGGGTGAAACGGTGGCCCCTCCACTTT
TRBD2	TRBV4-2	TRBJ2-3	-	CASSRVAGGPDTQYF	TGTGCCAGCAGCCGGGTAGCGGGGGGCCCAGATACGCAGTATTTT
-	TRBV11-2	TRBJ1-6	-	CASSLGSLSSYNSPLHF	TGTGCCAGCAGCTTAGGCTCGTTGAGCTCCTATAATTCACCCCTCCACTTT
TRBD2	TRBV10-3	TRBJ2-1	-	CASGGYNEQFF	TGTGCCTCGGGGGGATACAATGAGCAGTTCTTC
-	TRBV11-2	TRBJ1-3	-	CASSLAWAGGHLSGNTIYF	TGTGCCAGCAGCTTAGCTTGGGCAGGCGGGCATCTCTCTGGAAACACCATATATTTT
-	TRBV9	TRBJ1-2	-	CASSVDWVGYYGYTF	TGTGCCAGCAGCGTAGATTGGGTCGGGTACTATGGCTACACCTTC
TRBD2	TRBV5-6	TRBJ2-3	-	CASEAGVTDTQYF	TGTGCCAGTGAAGCGGGAGTTACAGATACGCAGTATTTT
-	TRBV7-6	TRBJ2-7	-	CASSAGKDEQYF	TGTGCCAGCAGTGCAGGGAAGGACGAGCAGTACTTC
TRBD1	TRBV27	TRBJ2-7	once	CASSSYPGQGYAEQYF	TGTGCCAGCAGTTCGTACCCGGGACAGGGTTATGCCGAGCAGTACTTC
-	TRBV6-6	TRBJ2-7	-	CASSRQAYEQYF	TGTGCCAGCAGCCGGCAGGCGTACGAGCAGTACTTC
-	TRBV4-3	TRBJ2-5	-	CASSQGQYLETQYF	TGCGCCAGCAGCCAAGGACAGTATTTGGAGACCCAGTACTTC
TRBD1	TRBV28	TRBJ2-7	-	CASSLSSRDRGYEQYF	TGTGCCAGCAGCCTATCCTCTCGGGACAGGGGGTACGAGCAGTACTTC
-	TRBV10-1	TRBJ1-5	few	CASSPGRDQPQHF	TGCGCCAGCAGTCCGGGTCGTGATCAGCCCCAGCATTTT
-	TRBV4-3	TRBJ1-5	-	CASSQERDQPQHF	TGCGCCAGCAGCCAAGAGAGGGATCAGCCCCAGCATTTT
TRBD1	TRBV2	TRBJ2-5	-	CASRYRGEETQYF	TGTGCCAGCAGATACAGGGGAGAAGAGACCCAGTACTTC
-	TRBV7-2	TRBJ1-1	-	CASTEGQTNTEAFF	TGTGCCAGCACCGAAGGACAGACGAACACTGAAGCTTTCTTT
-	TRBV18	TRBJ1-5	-	CASSPAGTANQPQHF	TGTGCCAGCTCACCAGCGGGGACCGCTAATCAGCCCCAGCATTTT
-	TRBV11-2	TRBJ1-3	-	CASSLAEYLSGNTIYF	TGTGCCAGCAGCTTGGCAGAATACCTCTCTGGAAACACCATATATTTT
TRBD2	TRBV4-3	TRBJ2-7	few	CASSQHSGGLYEQYF	TGCGCCAGCAGCCAACATAGCGGGGGTTTATACGAGCAGTACTTC
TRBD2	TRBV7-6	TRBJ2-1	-	CASSRGDPGPNEQFF	TGTGCCAGCAGCCGGGGGGACCCAGGACCCAATGAGCAGTTCTTC
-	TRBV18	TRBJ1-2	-	CASSPPWPEVIRYTF	TGTGCCAGCTCACCCCCTTGGCCCGAAGTAATTCGCTACACCTTC
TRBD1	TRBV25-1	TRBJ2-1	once	CASSEPGQPNEQFF	TGTGCCAGCAGTGAACCGGGACAGCCTAATGAGCAGTTCTTC
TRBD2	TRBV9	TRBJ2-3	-	CASSVGFVGLATDTQYF	TGTGCCAGCAGCGTAGGTTTCGTCGGACTAGCCACAGATACGCAGTATTTT
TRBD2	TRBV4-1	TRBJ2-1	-	CASKLAGEGNEQFF	TGCGCCAGCAAACTAGCGGGAGAGGGCAATGAGCAGTTCTTC
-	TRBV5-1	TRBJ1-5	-	CASSAREDQPQHF	TGCGCCAGCAGCGCCAGGGAGGATCAGCCCCAGCATTTT
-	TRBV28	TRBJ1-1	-	CASSIYVTMGTEAFF	TGTGCCAGCAGTATATACGTGACAATGGGCACTGAAGCTTTCTTT
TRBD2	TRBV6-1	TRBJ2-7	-	CASSEAVRLATFSYEQYF	TGTGCCAGCAGTGAAGCGGTTCGACTAGCGACCTTCTCCTACGAGCAGTACTTC
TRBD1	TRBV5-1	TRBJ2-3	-	CASSIGQALSTDTQYF	TGCGCCAGCAGCATAGGACAGGCACTTAGCACAGATACGCAGTATTTT
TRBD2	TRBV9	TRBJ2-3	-	CASSGTGTSSTDTQYF	TGTGCCAGCAGCGGGACCGGGACTAGCAGCACAGATACGCAGTATTTT
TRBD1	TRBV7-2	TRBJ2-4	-	CASSGRDRLSAKNIQYF	TGTGCCAGCAGCGGGCGGGACAGGCTTTCGGCCAAAAACATTCAGTACTTC
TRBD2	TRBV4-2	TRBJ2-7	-	CASSQSGRRGFSYEQYF	TGTGCCAGCAGCCAAAGCGGGCGGCGGGGGTTCTCCTACGAGCAGTACTTC
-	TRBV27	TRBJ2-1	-	CASSYGWAGEQFF	TGTGCCAGCAGTTATGGGTGGGCGGGAGAGCAGTTCTTC
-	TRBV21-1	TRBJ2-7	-	CASRTQGINEQYF	TGTGCCAGCAGAACACAGGGGATCAACGAGCAGTACTTC
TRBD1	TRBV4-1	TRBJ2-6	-	CASKGQGNPGANVLTF	TGCGCCAGCAAGGGACAGGGAAATCCTGGGGCCAACGTCCTGACTTTC
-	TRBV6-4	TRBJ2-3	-	CASSDEGTGGTQYF	TGTGCCAGCAGTGACGAAGGTACAGGCGGAACGCAGTATTTT